This TCR beta chain came from a study of immune evolution from preneoplasia to lung adenocarcinoma. Study findings and constraints: Later-stage lesions seemingly showed higher T cell density and diversity than normal lung. Normal lung had the highest top T cell clone frequencies.

Libraries were prepared by immunoSEQ multiplex PCR; TCRdb keeps only in-frame clonotypes and omits some of them. The sample yields 8,000 or so clones, around 81% seen once. Concerning this clone: Its matching antigen is unknown.

Macro-dissection enriched premalignant or tumor cells before nucleic acid extraction. V lost 2 bases to trimming and J lost 4 bases; unmatched junction nucleotides: 2. Germline V lookup: CDR1 SGHAT, CDR2 FQNNGV. The CDR3 is made up of 14 amino acids. The sequenced material came from FFPE invasive lung adenocarcinoma tissue. The V gene is TRBV11-2, the J gene TRBJ1-2, with 9 nucleotides matching TRBD1. The TCR sequence derives from a person aged 45 to 59 with lung adenocarcinoma. The CDR3, as DNA: TGTGCCAGCAGCTTAACAGGGGGCGTCTATGGCTACACCTTC. This translates into CASSLTGGVYGYTF.